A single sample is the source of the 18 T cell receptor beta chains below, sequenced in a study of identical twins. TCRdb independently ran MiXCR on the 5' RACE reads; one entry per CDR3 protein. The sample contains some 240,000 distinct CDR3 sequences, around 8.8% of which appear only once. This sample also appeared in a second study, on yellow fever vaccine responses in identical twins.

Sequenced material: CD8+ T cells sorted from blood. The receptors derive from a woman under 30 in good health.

The CDR3 sequence is CASSQDAELSYEQYF. The CDR3 coding sequence is TGCGCCAGCAGCCAAGATGCGGAACTCTCCTACGAGCAGTACTTC. The chain couples TRBV4-3 to TRBJ2-7; D is undetermined. Germline V gene lookup returns CDR1 LGHNA and CDR2 YSLEER. This CDR3 is 15 amino acids long. Between the trimmed V and J ends, which lost 0 bases and 0 bases, there was a span of 9 bases.

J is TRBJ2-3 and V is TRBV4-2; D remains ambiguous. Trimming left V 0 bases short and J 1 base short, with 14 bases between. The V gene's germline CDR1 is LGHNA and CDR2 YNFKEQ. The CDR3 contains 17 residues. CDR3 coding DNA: TGTGCCAGCAGCCAAGAGGGCCAAGGGTCTGGCACAGATACGCAGTATTTT. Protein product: CASSQEGQGSGTDTQYF.

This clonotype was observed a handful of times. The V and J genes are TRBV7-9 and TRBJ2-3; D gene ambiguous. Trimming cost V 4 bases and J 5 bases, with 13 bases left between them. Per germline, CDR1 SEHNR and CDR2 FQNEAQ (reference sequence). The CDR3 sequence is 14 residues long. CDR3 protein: CASSSINFGDTQYF. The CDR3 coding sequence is TGTGCCAGCAGCTCAATTAATTTCGGAGATACGCAGTATTTT. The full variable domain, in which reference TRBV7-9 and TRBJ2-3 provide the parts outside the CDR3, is DTGVSQNPRHKITKRGQNVTFRCDPISEHNRLYWYRQTLGQGPEFLTYFQNEAQLEKSRLLSDRFSAERPKGSFSTLEIQRTEQGDSAMYLCASSSINFGDTQYFGPGTRLTVL.

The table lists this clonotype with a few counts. CDR3 DNA: TGCAGCGTTGAAGGACAGGGTGTAAGCACAGATACGCAGTATTTT. It encodes CSVEGQGVSTDTQYF. This chain uses TRBV29-1 with TRBJ2-3, with 7 bases identical to TRBD1. Germline assignment: CDR1 SQVTM and CDR2 ANQGSEA. V shed 1 base, J shed 0 bases, and the junction held 4 bases outside the gene matches. This CDR3 region has 15 residues.

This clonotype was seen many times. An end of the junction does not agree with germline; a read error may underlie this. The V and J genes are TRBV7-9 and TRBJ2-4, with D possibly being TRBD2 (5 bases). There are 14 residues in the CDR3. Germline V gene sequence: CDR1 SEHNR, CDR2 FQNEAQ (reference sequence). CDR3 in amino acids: CASSLERWSSATEF. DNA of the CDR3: TGTGCCAGCAGCTTAGAGCGTTGGAGTAGCGCGACGGAATTC.

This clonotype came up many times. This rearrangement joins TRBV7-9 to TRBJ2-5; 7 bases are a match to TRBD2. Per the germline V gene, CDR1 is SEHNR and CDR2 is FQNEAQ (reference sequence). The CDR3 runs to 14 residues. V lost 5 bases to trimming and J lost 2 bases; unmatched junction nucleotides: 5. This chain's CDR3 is CASSTPGLQETQYF. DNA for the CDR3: TGTGCCAGCAGCACCCCGGGACTACAAGAGACCCAGTACTTC.

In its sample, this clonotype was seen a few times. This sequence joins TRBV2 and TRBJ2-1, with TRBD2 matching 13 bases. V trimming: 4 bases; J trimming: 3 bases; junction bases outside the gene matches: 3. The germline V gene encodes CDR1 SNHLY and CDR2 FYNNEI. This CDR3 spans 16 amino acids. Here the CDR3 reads CASSVTSGGIYNEQFF. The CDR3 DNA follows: TGTGCCAGCAGTGTGACTAGCGGGGGGATCTACAATGAGCAGTTCTTC.

The chain's CDR3 is CASSLAPTGAEAFF. CDR3 in DNA: TGTGCCAGCAGCTTAGCCCCGACAGGGGCTGAAGCTTTCTTT. The V call is TRBV7-2, the J call TRBJ1-1; 8 nucleotides line up with TRBD1. The CDR3 is 14 residues long. Germline CDR1 and CDR2: SGHTA and FQGNSA. Trimming removed 0 bases from V and 6 bases from J; junction bases left unmatched: 3.

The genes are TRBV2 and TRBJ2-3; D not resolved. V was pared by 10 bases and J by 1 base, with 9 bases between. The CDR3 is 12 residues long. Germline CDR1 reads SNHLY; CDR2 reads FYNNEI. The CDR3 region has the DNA TGTGCCACCCTCCCCCGCACAGATACGCAGTATTTT. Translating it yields CATLPRTDTQYF. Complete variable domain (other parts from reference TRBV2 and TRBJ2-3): EPEVTQTPSHQVTQMGQEVILRCVPISNHLYFYWYRQILGQKVEFLVSFYNNEISEKSEIFDDQFSVERPDGSNFTLKIRSTKLEDSAMYFCATLPRTDTQYFGPGTRLTVL.

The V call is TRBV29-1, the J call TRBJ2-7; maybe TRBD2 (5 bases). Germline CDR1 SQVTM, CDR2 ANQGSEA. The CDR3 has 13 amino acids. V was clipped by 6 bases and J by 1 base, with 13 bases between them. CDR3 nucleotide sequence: TGCAGCGTCCAAAATTCGGGATCCTACGAGCAGTACTTC. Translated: CSVQNSGSYEQYF.

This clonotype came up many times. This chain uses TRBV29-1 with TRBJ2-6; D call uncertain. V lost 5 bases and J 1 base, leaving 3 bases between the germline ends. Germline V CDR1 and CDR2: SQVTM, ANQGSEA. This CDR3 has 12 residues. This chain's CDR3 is CSVISGANVLTF. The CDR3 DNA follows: TGCAGCGTTATTTCTGGGGCCAACGTCCTGACTTTC. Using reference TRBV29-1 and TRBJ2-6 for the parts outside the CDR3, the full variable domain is SAVISQKPSRDICQRGTSLTIQCQVDSQVTMMFWYRQQPGQSLTLIATANQGSEATYESGFVIDKFPISRPNLTFSTLTVSNMSPEDSSIYLCSVISGANVLTFGAGSRLTVL.

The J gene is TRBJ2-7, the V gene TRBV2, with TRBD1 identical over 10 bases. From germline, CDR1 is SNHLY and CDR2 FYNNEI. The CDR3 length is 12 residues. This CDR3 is CAIRTGGYEQYF. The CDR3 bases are TGTGCAATCCGGACAGGGGGCTACGAGCAGTACTTC. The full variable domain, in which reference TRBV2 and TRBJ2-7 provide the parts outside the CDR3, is EPEVTQTPSHQVTQMGQEVILRCVPISNHLYFYWYRQILGQKVEFLVSFYNNEISEKSEIFDDQFSVERPDGSNFTLKIRSTKLEDSAMYFCAIRTGGYEQYFGPGTRLTVT.

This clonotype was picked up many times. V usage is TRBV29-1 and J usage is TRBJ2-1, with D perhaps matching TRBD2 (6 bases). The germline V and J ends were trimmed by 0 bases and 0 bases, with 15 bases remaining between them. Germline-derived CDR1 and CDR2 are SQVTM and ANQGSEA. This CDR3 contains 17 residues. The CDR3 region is CSVEDPASESSYNEQFF. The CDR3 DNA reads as TGCAGCGTTGAAGATCCGGCTAGCGAAAGCTCCTACAATGAGCAGTTCTTC.

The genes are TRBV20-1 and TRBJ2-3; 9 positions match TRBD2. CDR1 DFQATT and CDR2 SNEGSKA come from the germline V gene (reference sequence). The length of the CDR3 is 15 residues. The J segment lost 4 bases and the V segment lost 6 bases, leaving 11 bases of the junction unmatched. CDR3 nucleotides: TGCAGTGCCCCCATAGCGGGAGAGTTGGCAGATACGCAGTATTTT. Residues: CSAPIAGELADTQYF.

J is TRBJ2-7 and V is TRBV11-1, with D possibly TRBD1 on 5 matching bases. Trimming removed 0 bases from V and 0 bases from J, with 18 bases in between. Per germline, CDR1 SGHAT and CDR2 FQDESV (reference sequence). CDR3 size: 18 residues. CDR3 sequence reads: CASSLASAGIMYSYEQYF. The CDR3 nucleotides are TGTGCCAGCAGCTTAGCTTCGGCAGGGATCATGTACTCCTACGAGCAGTACTTC. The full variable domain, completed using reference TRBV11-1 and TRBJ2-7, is EAEVAQSPRYKITEKSQAVAFWCDPISGHATLYWYRQILGQGPELLVQFQDESVVDDSQLPKDRFSAERLKGVDSTLKIQPAELGDSAMYLCASSLASAGIMYSYEQYFGPGTRLTVT.

The chain's CDR3 is CATLEGALSYEQYF. CDR3 in DNA: TGTGCCACTCTGGAGGGTGCCCTCTCCTACGAGCAGTACTTC. J is TRBJ2-7 and V is TRBV28; weak D call: TRBD2 (6 bases). The V and J ends lost 10 bases and 0 bases respectively, with 16 bases between them. The V gene's germline CDR1 is MDHEN and CDR2 SYDVKM. This CDR3 has 14 residues.

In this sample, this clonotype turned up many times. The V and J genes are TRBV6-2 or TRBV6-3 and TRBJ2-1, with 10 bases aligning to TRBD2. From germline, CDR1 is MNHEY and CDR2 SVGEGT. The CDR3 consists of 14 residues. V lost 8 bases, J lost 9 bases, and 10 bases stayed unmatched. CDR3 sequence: CASEGASGSTEQFF. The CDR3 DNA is TGTGCCAGCGAGGGGGCTAGCGGGAGTACTGAGCAGTTCTTC.

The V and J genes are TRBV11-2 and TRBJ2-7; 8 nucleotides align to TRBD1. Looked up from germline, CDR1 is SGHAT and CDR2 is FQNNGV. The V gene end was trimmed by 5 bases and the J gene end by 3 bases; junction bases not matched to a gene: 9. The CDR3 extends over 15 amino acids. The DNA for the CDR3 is TGTGCCAGCAGCCCCAGGGGGCTAGATCGCTACGAGCAGTACTTC. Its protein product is CASSPRGLDRYEQYF.